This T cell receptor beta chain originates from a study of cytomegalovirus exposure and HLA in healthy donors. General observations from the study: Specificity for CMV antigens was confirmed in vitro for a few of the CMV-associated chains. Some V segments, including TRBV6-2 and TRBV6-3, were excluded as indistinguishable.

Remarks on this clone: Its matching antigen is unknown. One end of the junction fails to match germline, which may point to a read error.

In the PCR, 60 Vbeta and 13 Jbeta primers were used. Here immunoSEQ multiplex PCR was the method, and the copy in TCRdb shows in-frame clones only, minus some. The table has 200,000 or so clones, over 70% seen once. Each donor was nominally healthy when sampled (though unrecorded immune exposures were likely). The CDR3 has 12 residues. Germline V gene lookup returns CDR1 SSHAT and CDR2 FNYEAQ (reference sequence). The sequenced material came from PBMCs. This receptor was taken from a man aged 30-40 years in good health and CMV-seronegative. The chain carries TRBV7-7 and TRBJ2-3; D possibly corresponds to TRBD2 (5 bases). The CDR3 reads CASSQRGGSQYF. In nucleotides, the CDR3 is TGTGCTAGCAGCCAACGTGGAGGCTCGCAGTATTTT.